What follows describes a single T cell receptor beta chain. Its antigen is still unknown. Trimming cost V 7 bases and J 3 bases, with 9 bases left between them. Germline-derived CDR1 and CDR2 are SQVTM and ANQGSEA. The CDR3 length is 12 residues. Every patient had mismatch repair deficiency by PCR or immunohistochemistry. The data were obtained in a study of PD-1 blockade in mismatch repair-deficient tumors. Sequencing used immunoSEQ multiplex PCR; TCRdb keeps in-frame clones, though not all of them. Seen here are about 63,000 clones, about 87% observed once, and the top ten hold approximately 15%. Findings of the study overall: After pembrolizumab, tumor-resident clones rose rapidly, then generally contracted before radiologic responses.

The source was peripheral blood, collected 52 weeks after starting pembrolizumab. This sequence joins TRBV29-1 and TRBJ2-2; D is perhaps TRBD1 or TRBD2 (5 bases each). The receptor comes from an adult with mismatch repair-deficient cancer. CDR3 sequence (DNA): TGCAGCGGGGGGTCGGACACCGGGGAGCTGTTTTTT. It encodes CSGGSDTGELFF.